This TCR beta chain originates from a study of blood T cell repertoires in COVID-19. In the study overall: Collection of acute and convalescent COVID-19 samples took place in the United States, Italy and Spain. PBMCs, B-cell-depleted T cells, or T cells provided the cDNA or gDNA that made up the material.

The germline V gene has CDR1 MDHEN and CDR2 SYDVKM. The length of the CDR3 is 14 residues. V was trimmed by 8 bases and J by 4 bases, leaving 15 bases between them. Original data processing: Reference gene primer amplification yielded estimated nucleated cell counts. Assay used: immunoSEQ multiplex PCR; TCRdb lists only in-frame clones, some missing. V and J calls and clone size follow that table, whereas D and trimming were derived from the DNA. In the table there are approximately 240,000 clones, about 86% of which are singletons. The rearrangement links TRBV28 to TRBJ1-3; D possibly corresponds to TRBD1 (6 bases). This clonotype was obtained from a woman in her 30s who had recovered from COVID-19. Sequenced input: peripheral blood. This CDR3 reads CASLRTASGNTIYF. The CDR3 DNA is TGTGCCAGCCTAAGGACAGCGTCAGGAAACACCATATATTTT.